This entry is about one T cell receptor beta chain. The antigen remains undetermined. A read error may produce the germline difference seen at one junction end. This entry belongs to a study of blood T cells in healthy people across ages. Donors ranged from about 6 to 95 years old and were healthy Caucasians in Russia. CDR1 is SSHAT, CDR2 FNYEAQ, per germline (reference sequence). The CDR3 is made up of 15 amino acids. Study-wide results and caveats: Donors of long life had a larger count of naive CD4+ cells and greater diversity than aged donors.

PCR was performed a second time for roughly 7 to 11 cycles using a sample-barcoded 5' primer and a J-beta primer mix. Every individual sample yielded 2.5 million or more paired-end reads (each containing CDR3). TCRdb analysed the 5' RACE reads with MiXCR anew, one entry per CDR3 protein. Here the sample spans about 1.8 million distinct CDR3 sequences, less than 50% being singletons. This TCR came from a woman aged 40 to 49 in good health. Sequencing input: blood. This chain joins TRBV7-7 and TRBJ2-1; 10 bases match TRBD2. The CDR3 DNA sequence: TGTGCTAGCAGCTCTAGAGCGGGGGGGGGCAATGAGCAGTTCTTC. Its translation: CASSSRAGGGNEQFF.